One and the same sample provided the 27 T cell receptor beta chains below, sequenced in a study of response to subunit inactivated influenza vaccine. A single record per CDR3 protein comes from TCRdb applying MiXCR to the RT-PCR reads. The table records about 650,000 distinct CDR3 sequences, approximately 14% of them present only once. Sequenced here: PBMCs from blood, sampled about 14 days before vaccination. Source of these receptors: a man between 45 and 60 years old who received an inactivated influenza vaccine.

This clonotype was seen only a few times. The J gene is TRBJ1-1, the V gene TRBV29-1, with D unclear. CDR1 SQVTM and CDR2 ANQGSEA come from the germline V gene. The CDR3 loop spans 14 amino acids. The V end lost 0 bases, the J end lost 0 bases, and 8 bases lay between the germline ends. The CDR3 DNA reads as TGCAGCGTTGAAGATTTCGGAGTGAACACTGAAGCTTTCTTT. Amino acids: CSVEDFGVNTEAFF. The variable domain in full, with the rest retrieved from reference TRBV29-1 and TRBJ1-1, is SAVISQKPSRDICQRGTSLTIQCQVDSQVTMMFWYRQQPGQSLTLIATANQGSEATYESGFVIDKFPISRPNLTFSTLTVSNMSPEDSSIYLCSVEDFGVNTEAFFGQGTRLTVV.

This clonotype was observed a few times. J is TRBJ2-5 and V is TRBV10-3; the match to TRBD2 covers 13 bases. The CDR3 loop spans 14 amino acids. Germline CDR1 reads ENHRY; CDR2 reads SYGVKD. The ends lost 10 bases at V and 5 bases at J; junction bases unmatched: 7. CDR3 protein: CATGLAGVMETQYF. DNA for the CDR3: TGTGCCACCGGACTAGCGGGAGTGATGGAGACCCAGTACTTC.

This clonotype was counted between two and nine times. V is TRBV10-2 and J is TRBJ2-7; D possibly corresponds to TRBD1 (6 bases). The V end was cut by 7 bases, the J end by 1 base, with 20 bases between. The CDR3 is 16 residues long. Germline V gene data show CDR1 as WSHSY and CDR2 as SAAADI. The CDR3 sequence is CASNPSDSSGSYEQYF. DNA of the CDR3: TGCGCCAGCAATCCCTCGGACAGTAGTGGGTCCTACGAGCAGTACTTC.

The chain combines TRBV20-1 with TRBJ2-7, with 11 bases aligning to TRBD2. The junction had 19 bases not matched to a gene; V was cut back by 8 bases and J by 7 bases. CDR1 DFQATT and CDR2 SNEGSKA come from the germline V gene (reference sequence). This CDR3 has 16 residues. This CDR3 reads CSIASGVSGRAGEQYF. The CDR3 nucleotides read TGCAGTATCGCGTCAGGTGTTAGCGGGAGGGCGGGAGAGCAGTACTTC.

V gene TRBV5-1 combines with J gene TRBJ1-3, with a weak D call TRBD1 (5 bases). The CDR3 covers 14 residues. V dropped 3 bases and J dropped 13 bases, with 20 bases sitting between them. Germline lookup yields CDR1 SGHRS and CDR2 YFSETQ. The CDR3 sequence: CASSWDDKSTVIYF. CDR3 bases: TGCGCCAGCAGCTGGGACGACAAGTCCACCGTAATATATTTT.

This clonotype appeared a few times. This chain links TRBV9 with TRBJ2-2, with TRBD1 identical over 11 bases. V lost 2 bases, J lost 4 bases, and 7 bases stayed unmatched. Germline V gene lookup returns CDR1 SGDLS and CDR2 YYNGEE. The CDR3 extends over 17 amino acids. The CDR3 DNA reads as TGTGCCAGCAGCGTCACCCCCGGGACAGGGGGCACCGGGGAGCTGTTTTTT. Amino acids: CASSVTPGTGGTGELFF.

This clonotype was seen a handful of times. The chain combines TRBV5-5 with TRBJ1-1; D gene unclear. Per germline, CDR1 SGHKS and CDR2 YYEKEE (reference sequence). This CDR3 has 12 amino acids. Trimming shortened V by 4 bases and J by 4 bases, and 8 bases separated the two germline ends. For the CDR3, the DNA is TGTGCCAGCAGCCGACCGGGCACTGAAGCTTTCTTT. Amino acids: CASSRPGTEAFF.

The sample holds many counts of this clonotype. This rearrangement joins TRBV10-3 to TRBJ2-1, with TRBD1 as a possible D gene (6 bases). Trimming cost V 3 bases and J 8 bases, with 14 bases left between them. In germline, CDR1 is ENHRY, CDR2 SYGVKD. The CDR3 has 14 residues. CDR3 amino acids: CAISERTAVHEQFF. The CDR3 DNA reads as TGTGCCATCAGTGAAAGGACAGCGGTCCATGAGCAGTTCTTC.

This clonotype appeared a few times. The V call is TRBV5-1, the J call TRBJ2-7; perhaps TRBD1 as D (6 bases). Germline-derived CDR1 and CDR2 are SGHRS and YFSETQ. The CDR3 runs to 14 residues. V was cut by 3 bases and J by 2 bases, with 12 bases left in between. In DNA, the CDR3 is TGCGCCAGCAGCTACGCCACAGGGACCTACGAGCAGTACTTC. Amino acid sequence: CASSYATGTYEQYF.

At least ten counts were recorded for this clonotype. The rearrangement links TRBV20-1 to TRBJ1-1, with a tentative D call TRBD1 (6 bases). Germline values: CDR1 DFQATT, CDR2 SNEGSKA (reference sequence). CDR3 size: 14 residues. V was clipped by 2 bases and J by 0 bases, with 10 bases between them. The DNA of the CDR3 is TGCAGTGCTAGACCGGGGGCCGTGAACACTGAAGCTTTCTTT. This sequence encodes CSARPGAVNTEAFF.

This chain joins TRBV5-1 and TRBJ2-1; D is unclear. The V end was cut by 0 bases, the J end by 0 bases, with 10 bases between. Germline CDR1 reads SGHRS; CDR2 reads YFSETQ. This CDR3 spans 16 amino acids. The CDR3 is CASSLAVSSSYNEQFF. The CDR3, as DNA: TGCGCCAGCAGCTTGGCCGTCTCTAGCTCCTACAATGAGCAGTTCTTC.

This clonotype showed up just a few times. This chain links TRBV6-2 or TRBV6-3 with TRBJ1-5; D uncertain. CDR1 is MNHEY and CDR2 is SVGEGT in the germline V gene. This CDR3 is 12 amino acids long. V lost 7 bases, J lost 5 bases, and 9 bases lay in between. The CDR3 region has the DNA TGTGCCAGCACCACGGGATATCAGCCCCAGCATTTT. It yields the protein CASTTGYQPQHF.

The chain carries TRBV5-1 and TRBJ2-3, with TRBD1 identical over 8 bases. CDR3 size: 16 residues. The V gene end was trimmed by 4 bases and the J gene end by 1 base; junction bases not matched to a gene: 8. Germline values: CDR1 SGHRS, CDR2 YFSETQ. The CDR3: CASSPTTGVGTDTQYF. The CDR3 nucleotides read TGCGCCAGCAGCCCCACGACAGGGGTGGGCACAGATACGCAGTATTTT. Full variable domain (outside the CDR3, taken from reference TRBV5-1 and TRBJ2-3): KAGVTQTPRYLIKTRGQQVTLSCSPISGHRSVSWYQQTPGQGLQFLFEYFSETQRNKGNFPGRFSGRQFSNSRSEMNVSTLELGDSALYLCASSPTTGVGTDTQYFGPGTRLTVL.

The rearrangement joins TRBV20-1 to TRBJ1-3; 8 bases match TRBD1. Germline V gene data show CDR1 as DFQATT and CDR2 as SNEGSKA (reference sequence). The CDR3 sequence is 13 residues long. The J segment lost 8 bases and the V segment lost 5 bases, leaving 8 bases of the junction unmatched. The CDR3 coding sequence is TGCAGTGCTCTCGGACAGGGTACTGACACCATATATTTT. Translation gives CSALGQGTDTIYF.

This clonotype was seen more than once but under ten times. This chain connects TRBV4-3 to TRBJ2-2, with D perhaps matching TRBD1 or TRBD2 (5 bases each). The germline CDR1 and CDR2 sequences are LGHNA and YSLEER. Deletions cut 1 base from V and 6 bases from J, with 15 bases between. The CDR3 has 16 residues. CDR3 loop: CASSQVSWGLAGELFF. DNA of the CDR3: TGCGCCAGCAGCCAAGTGTCTTGGGGGTTAGCCGGGGAGCTGTTTTTT.

This clonotype has more than one count but fewer than ten. V gene TRBV4-1 combines with J gene TRBJ2-7; D not certain. With 3 bases removed from V and 6 bases from J, the gap between germline ends came to 12 bases. The CDR3 consists of 13 residues. Germline lookup yields CDR1 MGHRA and CDR2 YSYEKL. The CDR3 DNA reads as TGCGCCAGCAGCCACAGCCTGAACCGCGAGCAGTACTTC. As protein: CASSHSLNREQYF.

The CDR3 bases are TGTGCCAGCAGTGACATTCCGGCTAGCGGGAGTCGACAGTACTTC. It encodes CASSDIPASGSRQYF. The chain uses TRBV2 and TRBJ2-7; TRBD2 aligns across 10 bases. The junction had 12 bases not matched to a gene; V was cut back by 3 bases and J by 10 bases. The CDR3 contains 15 residues. Germline V CDR1 and CDR2: SNHLY, FYNNEI.

The rearrangement joins TRBV7-2 to TRBJ2-5, with D possibly being TRBD1 (6 bases). CDR1 is SGHTA and CDR2 is FQGNSA in the germline V gene. The ends were cut back, 3 bases at V and 0 bases at J, with 8 bases in the middle. The CDR3 covers 14 residues. The CDR3 DNA sequence: TGTGCCAGCAGCTTCAGGGGAAACCAAGAGACCCAGTACTTC. It specifies CASSFRGNQETQYF.

V is TRBV28 and J is TRBJ1-4, with D maybe TRBD1 (6 bases). The V gene lost 5 bases and the J gene lost 8 bases, with 15 bases spanning the gap. This CDR3 region has 14 residues. The germline V gene has CDR1 MDHEN and CDR2 SYDVKM. CDR3 loop: CASSTGGAEEKLFF. CDR3 sequence (DNA): TGTGCCAGCAGTACGGGGGGCGCGGAGGAAAAACTGTTTTTT.

In its sample, this clonotype was seen a few times. DNA of the CDR3: TGTGCCACCAGCTACGGGACAGGGGCGTTCAATGAGCAGTTCTTC. Its protein product is CATSYGTGAFNEQFF. The V gene is TRBV15, the J gene TRBJ2-1; 10 nucleotides line up with TRBD1. CDR1 LNHNV and CDR2 YYDKDF come from the germline V gene (reference sequence). There are 15 residues in the CDR3. The trim removed 5 bases at V and 6 bases at J, leaving 7 bases unmatched. Together with reference TRBV15 and TRBJ2-1, the CDR3 gives the full variable domain: DAMVIQNPRYQVTQFGKPVTLSCSQTLNHNVMYWYQQKSSQAPKLLFHYYDKDFNNEADTPDNFQSRRPNTSFCFLDIRSPGLGDTAMYLCATSYGTGAFNEQFFGPGTRLTVL.

The CDR3 DNA follows: TGCGCCAGCAGCATGAAGACAGGGTACATGAACACTGAAGCTTTCTTT. Its protein product is CASSMKTGYMNTEAFF. The chain joins TRBV5-1 to TRBJ1-1; TRBD1 matches at 7 bases. Germline values: CDR1 SGHRS, CDR2 YFSETQ. V trimming: 4 bases; J trimming: 0 bases; junction bases outside the gene matches: 9. CDR3 length: 16 amino acids. The full variable domain, with the rest looked up from reference TRBV5-1 and TRBJ1-1, is KAGVTQTPRYLIKTRGQQVTLSCSPISGHRSVSWYQQTPGQGLQFLFEYFSETQRNKGNFPGRFSGRQFSNSRSEMNVSTLELGDSALYLCASSMKTGYMNTEAFFGQGTRLTVV.

The chain links TRBV10-3 to TRBJ2-7; D unclear. This CDR3 comprises 12 residues. Germline loops: CDR1 ENHRY, CDR2 SYGVKD. V lost 6 bases to trimming and J lost 3 bases, with 9 bases between them. The CDR3 DNA is TGTGCCATCAGAGGGAACGACTACGAGCAGTACTTC. This encodes CAIRGNDYEQYF.

In its sample, this clonotype was seen a few times. The rearrangement joins TRBV5-1 to TRBJ2-4; no definite D call. V was trimmed by 0 bases and J by 2 bases, leaving 15 bases between them. Germline loops: CDR1 SGHRS, CDR2 YFSETQ. The CDR3 loop spans 17 amino acids. The CDR3 bases are TGCGCCAGCAGCTTGGTTTCGGGCGTGGGGACCAAAAACATTCAGTACTTC. Its translation: CASSLVSGVGTKNIQYF.

The V gene is TRBV27, the J gene TRBJ2-7; D is uncertain. Germline V gene sequence: CDR1 MNHEY, CDR2 SMNVEV (reference sequence). V lost 1 base and J 7 bases, leaving 14 bases between the germline ends. The CDR3 has 14 residues. Written as DNA, the CDR3 is TGTGCCAGCAGTTTATACTCCGACGGATGGGAGCAGTACTTC. Translated: CASSLYSDGWEQYF.

V is TRBV28 and J is TRBJ1-2; D is perhaps TRBD1 (6 bases). Trimming took off 5 bases at V and 2 bases at J, with 12 bases between the two ends. Per the germline V gene, CDR1 is MDHEN and CDR2 is SYDVKM. The CDR3 runs to 14 residues. CDR3 region: CASSSAGANYGYTF. The CDR3 nucleotides are TGTGCCAGCAGTAGCGCAGGGGCCAACTATGGCTACACCTTC.

At least ten counts were recorded for this clonotype. The V gene is TRBV25-1, the J gene TRBJ1-6, with D possibly matching TRBD1 (5 bases). The CDR3 spans 15 residues. Germline V gene sequence: CDR1 MGHDK, CDR2 SYGVNS. V lost 0 bases and J 11 bases, leaving 14 bases between the germline ends. CDR3 loop: CASSEYGGWEAPLHF. CDR3 coding DNA: TGTGCCAGCAGTGAATACGGGGGGTGGGAGGCACCCCTCCACTTT.

This clonotype was counted between two and nine times. The chain recombines TRBV6-5 with TRBJ2-1, with TRBD2 matching 12 bases. Germline CDR1 and CDR2: MNHEY and SVGAGI. The CDR3 loop spans 16 amino acids. The trim removed 5 bases at V and 6 bases at J, leaving 8 bases unmatched. The CDR3, as DNA: TGTGCCAGCAGTCTATCGACTAGCGGGAGCCGCAATGAGCAGTTCTTC. Encoded protein: CASSLSTSGSRNEQFF.